The present TCR beta chain was sequenced within a study of memory CD4+ T cells and cytomegalovirus serostatus. Looking at the study overall: Donors were healthy Belgian adults, about ten CMV seropositive and about two dozen seronegative.

Germline CDR1 LNHDA, CDR2 SQIVND (reference sequence). This CDR3 comprises 14 residues. V was pared by 3 bases and J by 5 bases, with 11 bases between. Overall study findings and caveats: Suggested: most of the CMV-linked TCR signature lies in CD4+ memory cells.

Some clones are missing from TCRdb's copy, which holds only in-frame ones; the method was immunoSEQ multiplex PCR. The sample holds about 75,000 clones, around 82% seen once. The sort gate was single viable CD3+CD4+CD8-CD45RO+ cells for memory CD4+ T cells. Donors' CMV status reflects serum IgG against pp150, pp28, p38, p52. After thawing, CD4+ T cells were positively selected. This clone appeared a few times. Its antigen is unidentified. The receptor was isolated from an adult in good health and CMV-seropositive. Input material: memory CD4+ T cells from blood. The chain employs TRBV19 and TRBJ2-1, with D hard to call. In nucleotides, the CDR3 is TGTGCCAGTAGTATGGGTGTAGTTAACAATGAGCAGTTCTTC. This translates into CASSMGVVNNEQFF.